These T cell receptor beta chains were read from a single sample in a study of blood T cell repertoires in COVID-19. Measured with immunoSEQ multiplex PCR; TCRdb has only the in-frame clones, and not every one. The table shows 120,000 to 150,000 clones, with over 70% occurring only once. Sequenced input: peripheral blood. The receptors shown here come from a man in his forties or fifties who had recovered from COVID-19. CDR3s include the opening cysteine and the closing phenylalanine or tryptophan. D genes are given only for firm matches. The size entry is marked missing in some rows and otherwise reads once, few, many or a size class.

-	TRBV5-4	TRBJ2-2	TRBD2	TGTGCCAGCAGCTTGGGGAGGACTAGCGGGGGGGAGAACACCGGGGAGCTGTTTTTT	CASSLGRTSGGENTGELFF
once	TRBV19	TRBJ2-2	-	TGTGCCAGTAGTCGCAACAAACAGGGTCTGGGCACCGGGGAGCTGTTTTTT	CASSRNKQGLGTGELFF
-	TRBV4-2	TRBJ2-2	TRBD1	TGTGCCAGCAGCCGCCCTACAGGGGGCGAGACCGGGGAGCTGTTTTTT	CASSRPTGGETGELFF
once	TRBV3-1/TRBV3-2	TRBJ2-1	TRBD2	TGTGCCAGCAGCCAAGCAGGTAGCGGGGTAAACAATGAGCAGTTCTTC	CASSQAGSGVNNEQFF
-	TRBV5-1	TRBJ2-7	-	TGCGCCAGCAGCACGACAGGATCCTACGAGCAGTACTTC	CASSTTGSYEQYF
-	TRBV11-2	TRBJ2-7	TRBD1	TGTGCCAGCAGCTTAGATTGGCAGGGGGACGAGCAGTACTTC	CASSLDWQGDEQYF
-	TRBV2	TRBJ2-2	-	TGTGCCAGCAGTACGGGATCACACCCTACCGGGGAGCTGTTTTTT	CASSTGSHPTGELFF
once	TRBV7-2	TRBJ2-7	-	TGTGCCAGCAGCGACTGGGGCAGGGGCCACGAGCAGTACTTC	CASSDWGRGHEQYF
-	TRBV6-6	TRBJ1-2	-	TGTGCCAGCACTCCGGGACTTTCCCACTATGGCTACACCTTC	CASTPGLSHYGYTF
-	TRBV3-1/TRBV3-2	TRBJ2-1	TRBD2	TGTGCCAGCAGCCAAGATTGGATAGCGGGGGGGAAATACAATGAGCAGTTCTTC	CASSQDWIAGGKYNEQFF
once	TRBV9	TRBJ1-6	TRBD1	TGTGCCAGCAGCGCCCGGGACAGGAATTCACCCCTCCACTTT	CASSARDRNSPLHF
-	TRBV7-2	TRBJ2-7	-	TGTGCCAGCAGCCTCTCCTACGAGCAGTACTTC	CASSLSYEQYF
-	TRBV5-1	TRBJ1-2	TRBD1	TGCGCCAGCAGCTCGGGACAGGGGGTCGGTGGCTACACCTTC	CASSSGQGVGGYTF
once	TRBV5-1	TRBJ2-3	-	TGCGCCAGCAGCTCAAGACTATTCACAGATACGCAGTATTTT	CASSSRLFTDTQYF
-	TRBV7-8	TRBJ2-1	TRBD1	TGTGCCAGCAGCTCTCGGGGACAGGGAGAAAATGAGCAGTTCTTC	CASSSRGQGENEQFF
-	TRBV5-1	TRBJ2-1	TRBD2	TGCGCCAGCAGCTTGATGGGACTAGCGGCTACCTACAATGAGCAGTTCTTC	CASSLMGLAATYNEQFF
once	TRBV29-1	TRBJ2-2	TRBD1	TGCAGCGTTGAGGTGGGACAGGGGGCCGGGGAGCTGTTTTTT	CSVEVGQGAGELFF
once	TRBV4-2	TRBJ1-2	TRBD1	TGTGCCAGCAGCCCCAACACCAGACAGGGCGATGGCTACACCTTC	CASSPNTRQGDGYTF
-	TRBV9	TRBJ1-2	-	TGTGCCAGCAGCGTAGGAGGGCACTATGGCTACACCTTC	CASSVGGHYGYTF
once	TRBV2	TRBJ1-4	-	TGTGCCTCAGTTACAACTAATGAAAAACTGTTTTTT	CASVTTNEKLFF
-	TRBV25-1	TRBJ1-2	TRBD1	TGTGCCAGCAGTGGACACAGGGGGTTAGCTAACTATGGCTACACCTTC	CASSGHRGLANYGYTF
-	TRBV9	TRBJ1-1	TRBD1	TGTGCCAGCAGCGTAGCTCCCCGGGACAGGGCGGGGACTGAAGCTTTCTTT	CASSVAPRDRAGTEAFF
-	TRBV3-1/TRBV3-2	TRBJ2-1	TRBD2	TGTGCCAGCAGCCATAGGCAGCGGGGGGAGAGGAATGAGCAGTTCTTC	CASSHRQRGERNEQFF
once	TRBV6-4	TRBJ1-2	TRBD1	TGTGCCAGCAGTGTAGACAGGGAGAACGGCTATGGCTACACCTTC	CASSVDRENGYGYTF
-	TRBV9	TRBJ2-3	-	TGTGCCAGCAATCGAGGGACAGATACGCAGTATTTT	CASNRGTDTQYF
-	TRBV5-5	TRBJ2-2	-	TGTGCCAGCAAAGTGGCGGGGCCCGGGGAGCTGTTTTTT	CASKVAGPGELFF
-	TRBV30	TRBJ1-1	-	TGTGCCTCAGAACGGAACACTGAAGCTTTCTTT	CASERNTEAFF
-	TRBV4-2	TRBJ2-5	TRBD2	TGTGCCAGCAGCCAAGCCGCGAGACTAGCCGAGACCCAGTACTTC	CASSQAARLAETQYF
once	TRBV5-5	TRBJ2-5	TRBD1	TGTGCCAGCAGCAAAGGGACAGCCCAAGAGACCCAGTACTTC	CASSKGTAQETQYF
-	TRBV29-1	TRBJ1-1	-	TGCAGCGTGCCGGGCCACGATCGGGGGGACACTGAAGCTTTCTTT	CSVPGHDRGDTEAFF
-	TRBV29-1	TRBJ2-1	-	TGCAGCCCCCGATTGGGCAGCAATGAGCAGTTCTTC	CSPRLGSNEQFF
-	TRBV7-9	TRBJ1-2	-	TGTGCCAGCAGCCCTAGCGAGGGCTACACCTTC	CASSPSEGYTF
-	TRBV2	TRBJ2-2	TRBD1	TGTGCCAGCAGCAGAGGACAGGGGGGCACCGGGGAGCTGTTTTTT	CASSRGQGGTGELFF